This TCR beta chain was sequenced for a study of blood T cell repertoires in COVID-19. In the study overall: Acute and convalescent COVID-19 samples came from the United States, Italy and Spain. PBMCs, B-cell-depleted T cells, or T cells provided the cDNA or gDNA that made up the material.

The V end lost 0 bases, the J end lost 7 bases, and 8 bases lay between the germline ends. This CDR3 region has 13 residues. CDR1 and CDR2 (germline): SGHRS, YFSETQ. This clone occurred once. Method: immunoSEQ multiplex PCR; TCRdb's copy keeps in-frame clones and lacks some. The repertoire holds a few hundred thousand clones, with 70% to 90% as singletons. The source is a human donor in a cohort sampled during active COVID-19. Sequenced sample: peripheral blood. The chain couples TRBV5-1 to TRBJ2-1; no definite D call. CDR3 amino acids: CASSLASFNEQFF. CDR3 DNA sequence: TGCGCCAGCAGCTTGGCCTCCTTTAATGAGCAGTTCTTC.